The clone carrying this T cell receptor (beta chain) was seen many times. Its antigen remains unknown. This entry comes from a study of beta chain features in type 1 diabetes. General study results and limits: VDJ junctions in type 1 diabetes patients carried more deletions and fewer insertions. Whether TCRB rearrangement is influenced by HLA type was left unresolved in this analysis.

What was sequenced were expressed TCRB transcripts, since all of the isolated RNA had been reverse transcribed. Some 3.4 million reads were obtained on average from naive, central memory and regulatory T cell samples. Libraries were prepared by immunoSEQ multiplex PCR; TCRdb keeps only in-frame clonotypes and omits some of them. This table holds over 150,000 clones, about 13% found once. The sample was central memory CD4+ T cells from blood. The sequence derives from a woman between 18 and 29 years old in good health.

CDR3 DNA sequence: TGTGCCAGCAGCTTAGGACTAGCGGCTTCCTACGAGCAGTACTTC. Translated: CASSLGLAASYEQYF. The chain uses TRBV11-1 and TRBJ2-7; TRBD2 matches at 9 bases. Looked up from germline, CDR1 is SGHAT and CDR2 is FQDESV (reference sequence). The V and J ends lost 1 base and 1 base, in that order; junction bases with no gene match: 2. The CDR3 is 15 residues long.